This T cell receptor (beta chain) comes out of a study of cytomegalovirus exposure and HLA in healthy donors. This CDR3 comprises 14 residues. After removal of 7 bases from V and 7 bases from J, the junction contained 9 bases not matched to a gene. Germline CDR1 and CDR2: MNHNY and SVGAGI (reference sequence). Study-wide results and caveats: In a later analysis, donors in an Asian-associated ancestry cluster reportedly had fewer N-insertions in productive TCRs than the cohort mean. Among immune exposure information, only CMV serostatus was available.

Researchers ran the PCR with 60 Vbeta and 13 Jbeta primers. Sequencing was performed with immunoSEQ multiplex PCR; in TCRdb, only in-frame clones are kept and a portion is missing. The sample holds 100,000 or so clones; about four fifths are singletons and the top ten take 1.5% to 2%. As concerns this clone: Its antigen is unidentified.

The sequence came from a woman between 35 and 50 years old in good health and CMV-seronegative. The sequenced sample was PBMCs. V gene TRBV6-6 combines with J gene TRBJ2-1; 8 bases match TRBD2. CDR3 nucleotides: TGTGCCAGCACTCGGAGCGGGAGTGAGAATGAGCAGTTCTTC. Its protein product is CASTRSGSENEQFF.